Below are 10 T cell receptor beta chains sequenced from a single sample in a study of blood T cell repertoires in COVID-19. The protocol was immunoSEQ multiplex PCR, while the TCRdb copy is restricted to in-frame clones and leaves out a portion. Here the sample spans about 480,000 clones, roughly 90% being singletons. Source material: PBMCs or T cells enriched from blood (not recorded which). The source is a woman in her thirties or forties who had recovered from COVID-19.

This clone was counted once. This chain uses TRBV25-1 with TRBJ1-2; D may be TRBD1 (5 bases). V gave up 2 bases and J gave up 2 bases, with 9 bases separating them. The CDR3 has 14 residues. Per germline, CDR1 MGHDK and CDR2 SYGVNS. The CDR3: CASSEVRVNYGYTF. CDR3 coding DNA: TGTGCCAGCAGTGAAGTCAGGGTGAACTATGGCTACACCTTC.

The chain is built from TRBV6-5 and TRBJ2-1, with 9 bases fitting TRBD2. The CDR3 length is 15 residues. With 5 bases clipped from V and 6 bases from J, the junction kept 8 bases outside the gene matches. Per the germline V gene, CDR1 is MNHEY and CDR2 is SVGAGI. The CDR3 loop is CASSQGLATSNEQFF. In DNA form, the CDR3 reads TGTGCCAGCAGTCAGGGACTAGCAACGTCCAATGAGCAGTTCTTC.

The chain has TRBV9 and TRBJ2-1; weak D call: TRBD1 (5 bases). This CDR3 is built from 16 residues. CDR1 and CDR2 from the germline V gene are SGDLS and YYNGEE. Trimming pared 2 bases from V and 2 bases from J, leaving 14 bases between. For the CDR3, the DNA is TGTGCCAGCAGCGTTACAGGAATGAGTACCTACAATGAGCAGTTCTTC. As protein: CASSVTGMSTYNEQFF.

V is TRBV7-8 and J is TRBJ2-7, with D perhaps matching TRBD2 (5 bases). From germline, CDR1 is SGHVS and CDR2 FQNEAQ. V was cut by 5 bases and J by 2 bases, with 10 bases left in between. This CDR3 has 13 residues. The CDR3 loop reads CASSPDLTYEQYF. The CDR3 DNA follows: TGTGCCAGCAGCCCGGACTTAACCTACGAGCAGTACTTC.

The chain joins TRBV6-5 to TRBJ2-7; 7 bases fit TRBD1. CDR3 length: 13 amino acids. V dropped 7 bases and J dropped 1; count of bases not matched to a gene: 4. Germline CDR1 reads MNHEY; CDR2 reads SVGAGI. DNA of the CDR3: TGTGCCAGCAAAGGGGGCCTATCCTACGAGCAGTACTTC. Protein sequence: CASKGGLSYEQYF.

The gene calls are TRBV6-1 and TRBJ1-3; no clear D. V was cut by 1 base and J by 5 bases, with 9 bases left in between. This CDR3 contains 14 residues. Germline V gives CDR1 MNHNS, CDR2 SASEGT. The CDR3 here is CASSEGGTRNTIYF. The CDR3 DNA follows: TGTGCCAGCAGTGAAGGCGGTACCCGAAACACCATATATTTT.

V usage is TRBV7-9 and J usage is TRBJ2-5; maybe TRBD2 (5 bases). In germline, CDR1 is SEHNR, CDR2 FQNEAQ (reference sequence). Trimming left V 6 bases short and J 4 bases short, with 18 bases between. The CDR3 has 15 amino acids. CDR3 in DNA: TGTGCCAGCAGTCCAGGTTCTGAGGGTCGAGAGACCCAGTACTTC. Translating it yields CASSPGSEGRETQYF.

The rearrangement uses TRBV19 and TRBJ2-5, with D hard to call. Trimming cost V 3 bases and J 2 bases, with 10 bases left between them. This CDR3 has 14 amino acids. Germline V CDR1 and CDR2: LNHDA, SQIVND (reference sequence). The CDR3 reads CASSMVQSQETQYF. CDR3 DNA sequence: TGTGCCAGTAGTATGGTACAGTCACAAGAGACCCAGTACTTC.

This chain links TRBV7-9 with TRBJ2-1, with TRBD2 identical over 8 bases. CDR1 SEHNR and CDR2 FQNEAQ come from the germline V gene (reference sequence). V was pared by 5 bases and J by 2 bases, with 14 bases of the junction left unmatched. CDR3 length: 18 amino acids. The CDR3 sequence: CASSPPRWDGRAYNEQFF. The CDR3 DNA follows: TGTGCCAGCAGCCCACCTCGATGGGACGGGAGGGCCTACAATGAGCAGTTCTTC.

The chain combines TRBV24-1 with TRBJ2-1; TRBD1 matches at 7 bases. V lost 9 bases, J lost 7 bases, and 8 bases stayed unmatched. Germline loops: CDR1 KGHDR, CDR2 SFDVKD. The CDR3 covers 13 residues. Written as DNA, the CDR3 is TGTGCCACCGGAAAGACAGGGTTTAATGAGCAGTTCTTC. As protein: CATGKTGFNEQFF.